Listed below are T cell receptor beta chains from one sample, sequenced in a study of graft-versus-host responses after intestinal transplantation. The antigens for these receptors are not known. Assay: immunoSEQ multiplex PCR; the TCRdb copy retains only in-frame clones and omits some. The sample contains 50,000 to 75,000 clones, approximately 91% of which appear only once. The sample consisted of unstimulated CD8+ T cells sorted from spleen or lymph node cells, taken before transplant. The receptors shown here come from a human donor who was the organ donor for an intestinal transplant. CDR3s include the opening cysteine and the closing phenylalanine or tryptophan. The order of the fields is V gene, CDR3 protein.

TRBV30 CAWTSGGYEQYF
TRBV27 CASWDSSYEQYF
TRBV7-3 CASSLNSGDRVHEQYF
TRBV2 CASDVGTGGGDEQYF
TRBV4-1 CASSQEGLEIGGQGSTDTQYF
TRBV11-3 CASSFEGNTEAFF
TRBV7-9 CASSFGTSYNSPLHF
TRBV27 CASMPTNDNEQFF
TRBV5-1 CASSLFWPGGNEQFF
TRBV6-5 CASSYSPGQGNEAFF
TRBV9 CASSGRPGNGFYNEQFF
TRBV27 CASSRQGAGYEQYF
TRBV30 CAWSDTLEEEFF
TRBV19 CASAGHPHTDTQYF
TRBV5-5 CASSSSDGLIEAFF
TRBV2 CASRQTGERKGTQYF